What follows is one T cell receptor (beta chain) and its context. This entry comes from a study of technical replicates of blood from four donors. The CDR3 loop spans 15 amino acids. Using immunoSEQ multiplex PCR, the repertoire was profiled, and TCRdb retains in-frame clones only, with some absent. This sample has some 98,000 clones, with 95% found just once. The sequenced material came from T cells isolated from PBMCs. The chain uses TRBV21-1 and TRBJ1-1; no check of the table's D call, TRBD1, against the DNA was made. TRBV21-1 represents a pseudogene. This TCR was recovered from a human donor in good health. The CDR3, as DNA: TGTGCCAGCAGCTTGGACAGGGGGCAACCCGCTGAAGCTTTCTTT. Amino acid sequence: CASSLDRGQPAEAFF.